Detailed here is one T cell receptor beta chain. DNA loading was fixed at roughly 0.35 ug for all bulk PBMC samples. Repertoires were generated with immunoSEQ multiplex PCR, while TCRdb's copy carries only in-frame clones and drops some. The sample yields about 10,000 clones, 84% seen once. The data derive from a study of blood T cell dynamics during melanoma immunotherapy. The germline CDR1 and CDR2 sequences are SGHTA and FQGNSA. With 3 bases clipped from V and 4 bases from J, the junction kept 0 bases outside the gene matches. This CDR3 spans 14 amino acids. The time point is: week 3, after first cycle of checkpoint inhibitor.

The sample in question was blood, obtained from a patient treated with checkpoint blockade. V gene TRBV7-2 combines with J gene TRBJ2-3; 11 bases match TRBD2. The sequence was collected from a human donor with melanoma. In DNA, the CDR3 is TGTGCCAGCAGCTTTAGCGGGGGGGCAGATACGCAGTATTTT. Its translation: CASSFSGGADTQYF.